The sequence of this T cell receptor (beta chain) was determined in a study of T-cell reconstitution after alpha-beta-depleted transplantation in children. TCRbeta library preparation incorporated unique molecular identifiers. Each CDR3 protein gets one entry after TCRdb re-called the PCR reads with MiXCR. The sample lists a few hundred thousand distinct CDR3 sequences, 10% seen once, with around 2.3% in the top ten. V was trimmed by 4 bases and J by 0 bases, leaving 11 bases between them. Germline V gene lookup returns CDR1 SGHKS and CDR2 YYEKEE (reference sequence). The CDR3 is made up of 15 amino acids.

The input for sequencing was PBMCs from the stem cell graft donor, taken from the stem cell graft. The genes are TRBV5-5 and TRBJ2-1; D is uncertain. The sequence derives from a human donor who donated a stem cell graft to a child with acute lymphoblastic leukemia. The CDR3 region has the DNA TGTGCCAGCAGCCCTTGGGCCAGCTCCTACAATGAGCAGTTCTTC. It translates to CASSPWASSYNEQFF.